The 6 T cell receptor beta chains reported below all come from one sample, sequenced in a study of cytomegalovirus exposure and HLA in healthy donors. The PCR was carried out with 60 Vbeta primers and 13 Jbeta primers. Only in-frame clones appear in the TCRdb table, and some are missing; sequencing was by immunoSEQ multiplex PCR. The sample records some 150,000 clones, about 62% being singletons. Sample: PBMCs. Receptors originate from a man between 35 and 55 years old in good health and CMV-seronegative.

This clone showed up just a few times. V gene TRBV28 combines with J gene TRBJ1-4, with unresolved D. Germline values: CDR1 MDHEN, CDR2 SYDVKM. The CDR3 is 15 amino acids. The V end lost 5 bases, the J end lost 0 bases, and 10 bases lay between the germline ends. Here the CDR3 reads CASSLRQATNEKLFF. DNA of the CDR3: TGTGCCAGCAGTCTCCGACAAGCAACTAATGAAAAACTGTTTTTT.

This chain joins TRBV29-1 and TRBJ2-5; 9 bases map to TRBD1. The J call is doubtful: the DNA matches TRBJ2-7 better. This CDR3 has 15 residues. CDR1 SQVTM and CDR2 ANQGSEA come from the germline V gene. DNA of the CDR3: TGCAGCGTGGGGACAGGGTTAGAAAGACCCTACGAGCAGTACTTC. Its protein is CSVGTGLERPYEQYF.

The chain carries TRBV4-2 and TRBJ2-5, with 12 bases identical to TRBD2. The V gene's germline CDR1 is LGHNA and CDR2 YNFKEQ. This CDR3 has 18 residues. With V trimmed by 0 bases and J by 3 bases, 8 bases remained unmatched. The CDR3: CASSQDWVTSGGKETQYF. The CDR3 DNA follows: TGTGCCAGCAGCCAAGATTGGGTGACTAGCGGGGGTAAAGAGACCCAGTACTTC.

This chain links TRBV5-1 with TRBJ1-4, with D perhaps matching TRBD1 (5 bases). The CDR3 has 13 amino acids. Germline lookup yields CDR1 SGHRS and CDR2 YFSETQ. Deletions cut 7 bases from V and 5 bases from J, with 12 bases between. The CDR3 sequence: CASQTDVNEKLFF. The CDR3 bases are TGCGCCAGCCAGACAGACGTGAATGAAAAACTGTTTTTT. The variable domain in full, completed from reference TRBV5-1 and TRBJ1-4, reads KAGVTQTPRYLIKTRGQQVTLSCSPISGHRSVSWYQQTPGQGLQFLFEYFSETQRNKGNFPGRFSGRQFSNSRSEMNVSTLELGDSALYLCASQTDVNEKLFFGSGTQLSVL.

This chain uses TRBV27 with TRBJ2-1; 8 bases map to TRBD1. V trimming: 6 bases; J trimming: 8 bases; junction bases outside the gene matches: 6. The CDR3 is 13 residues long. Germline assignment: CDR1 MNHEY and CDR2 SMNVEV (reference sequence). The CDR3 spells CASRRTGFDEQFF. The CDR3 DNA sequence: TGTGCCAGCAGAAGGACAGGGTTCGATGAGCAGTTCTTC.

The chain has TRBV6-1 and TRBJ2-7; D unresolved. The CDR3 has 13 amino acids. V dropped 3 bases and J dropped 1 base, with 7 bases sitting between them. From germline, CDR1 is MNHNS and CDR2 SASEGT. The chain's CDR3 is CASSDLASYEQYF. CDR3 nucleotides: TGTGCCAGCAGTGATTTGGCTTCCTACGAGCAGTACTTC.